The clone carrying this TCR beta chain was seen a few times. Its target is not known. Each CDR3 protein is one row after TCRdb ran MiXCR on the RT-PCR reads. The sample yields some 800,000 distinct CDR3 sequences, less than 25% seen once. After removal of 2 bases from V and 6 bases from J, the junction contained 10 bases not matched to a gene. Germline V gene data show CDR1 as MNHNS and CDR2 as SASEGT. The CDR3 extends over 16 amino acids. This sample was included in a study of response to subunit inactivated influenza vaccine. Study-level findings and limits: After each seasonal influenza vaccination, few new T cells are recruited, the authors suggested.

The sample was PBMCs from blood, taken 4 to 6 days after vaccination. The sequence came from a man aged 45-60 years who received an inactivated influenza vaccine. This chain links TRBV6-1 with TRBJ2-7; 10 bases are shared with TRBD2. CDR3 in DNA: TGTGCCAGCAGTGAAAGGGCAGCGGGAGGGAGAGGCGAGCAGTACTTC. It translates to CASSERAAGGRGEQYF.